This entry is about one T cell receptor (beta chain). The record originates from a study of T cell responses to AZD1222 COVID-19 vaccine. From germline, CDR1 is SEHNR and CDR2 FQNEAQ (reference sequence). The germline V and J ends were trimmed by 1 base and 1 base, with 13 bases remaining between them. CDR3 length equals 16 residues. Assay used: immunoSEQ multiplex PCR; TCRdb lists only in-frame clones, some missing. The profile covers around 140,000 clones, with approximately 89% appearing a single time and under 2% taken by the ten largest. This clonotype was obtained from an adult who received the AZD1222 COVID-19 vaccine. This specimen was peripheral blood, taken 28 days after the second AZD1222 dose. This chain joins TRBV7-9 and TRBJ2-5; D tentatively reads TRBD1 or TRBD2 (5 bases each). The CDR3 nucleotides read TGTGCCAGCAGCTTAGATTTCGGGGCCTCCCAAGAGACCCAGTACTTC. Residues: CASSLDFGASQETQYF.